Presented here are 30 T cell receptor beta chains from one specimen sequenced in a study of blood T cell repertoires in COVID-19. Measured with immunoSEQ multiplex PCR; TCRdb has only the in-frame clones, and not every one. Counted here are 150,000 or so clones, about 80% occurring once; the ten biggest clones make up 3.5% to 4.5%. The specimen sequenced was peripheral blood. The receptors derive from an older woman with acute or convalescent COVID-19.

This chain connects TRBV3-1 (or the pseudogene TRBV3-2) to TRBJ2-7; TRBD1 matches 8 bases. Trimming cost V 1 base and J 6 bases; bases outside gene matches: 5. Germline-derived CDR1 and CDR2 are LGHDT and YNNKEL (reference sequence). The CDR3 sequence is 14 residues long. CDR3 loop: CASSQVAGGVEQYF. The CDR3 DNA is TGTGCCAGCAGCCAAGTGGCAGGGGGCGTCGAGCAGTACTTC.

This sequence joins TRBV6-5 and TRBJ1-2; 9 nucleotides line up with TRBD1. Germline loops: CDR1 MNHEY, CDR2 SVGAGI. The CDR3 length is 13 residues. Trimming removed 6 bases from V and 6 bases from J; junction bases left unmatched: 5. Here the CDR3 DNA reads TGTGCCAGCAGGGGGACAGGGATACATGGCTACACCTTC. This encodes CASRGTGIHGYTF.

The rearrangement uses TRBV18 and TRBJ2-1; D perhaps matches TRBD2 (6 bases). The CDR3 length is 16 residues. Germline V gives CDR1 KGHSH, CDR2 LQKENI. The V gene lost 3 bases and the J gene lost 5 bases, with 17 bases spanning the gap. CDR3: CASSPSAASDHNEQFF. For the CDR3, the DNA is TGTGCCAGCTCACCGAGTGCGGCTAGCGACCACAATGAGCAGTTCTTC.

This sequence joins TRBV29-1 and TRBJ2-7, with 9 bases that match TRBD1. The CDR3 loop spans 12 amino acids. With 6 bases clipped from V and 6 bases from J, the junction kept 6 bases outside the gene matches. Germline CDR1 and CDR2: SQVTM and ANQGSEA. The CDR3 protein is CSVQRDRVEQYF. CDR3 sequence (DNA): TGCAGCGTACAACGGGACAGGGTCGAGCAGTACTTC.

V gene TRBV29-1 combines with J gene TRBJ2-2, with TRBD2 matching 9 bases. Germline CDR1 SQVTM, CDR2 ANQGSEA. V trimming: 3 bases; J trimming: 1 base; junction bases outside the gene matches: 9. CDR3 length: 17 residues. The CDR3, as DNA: TGCAGCGTTGAGGGGAGTAGCGGGAGTGTGAACACCGGGGAGCTGTTTTTT. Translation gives CSVEGSSGSVNTGELFF.

CDR3 amino acids: CASSLPGAGGRVNTEAFF. CDR3 bases: TGTGCCAGCAGCTTGCCGGGGGCAGGGGGTAGGGTGAACACTGAAGCTTTCTTT. The chain couples TRBV5-4 to TRBJ1-1, with 7 bases that match TRBD1. The CDR3 length is 18 residues. With 1 base clipped from V and 0 bases from J, the junction kept 12 bases outside the gene matches. Germline lookup yields CDR1 SGHNT and CDR2 YYREEE (reference sequence).

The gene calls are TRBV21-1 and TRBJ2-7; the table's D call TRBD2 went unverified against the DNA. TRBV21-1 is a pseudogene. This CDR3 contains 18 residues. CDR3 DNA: TGTGCCAGCAGCAAAAACTTCAGGGCTAGCGGGAGAGACTACGAGCAGTACTTC. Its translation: CASSKNFRASGRDYEQYF.

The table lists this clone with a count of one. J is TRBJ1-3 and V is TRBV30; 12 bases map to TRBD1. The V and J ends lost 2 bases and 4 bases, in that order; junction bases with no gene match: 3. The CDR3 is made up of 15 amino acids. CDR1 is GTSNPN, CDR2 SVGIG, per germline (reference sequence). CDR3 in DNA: TGTGCCTGGAGTCCCGGGACAGGGGGCGGAAACACCATATATTTT. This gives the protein CAWSPGTGGGNTIYF. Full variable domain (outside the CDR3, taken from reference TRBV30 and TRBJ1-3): SQTIHQWPATLVQPVGSPLSLECTVEGTSNPNLYWYRQAAGRGLQLLFYSVGIGQISSEVPQNLSASRPQDRQFILSSKKLLLSDSGFYLCAWSPGTGGGNTIYFGEGSWLTVV.

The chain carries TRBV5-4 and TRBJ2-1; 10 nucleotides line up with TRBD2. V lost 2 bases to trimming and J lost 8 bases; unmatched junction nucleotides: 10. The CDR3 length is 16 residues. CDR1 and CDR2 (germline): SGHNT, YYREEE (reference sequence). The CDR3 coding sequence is TGTGCCAGCAGCTTAATAGGTAGCGGGAGGTTGTATGAGCAGTTCTTC. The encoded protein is CASSLIGSGRLYEQFF.

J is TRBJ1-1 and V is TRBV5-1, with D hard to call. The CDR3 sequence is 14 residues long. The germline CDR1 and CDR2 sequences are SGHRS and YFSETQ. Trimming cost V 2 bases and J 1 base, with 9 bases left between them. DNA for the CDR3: TGCGCCAGCAGCTTCGAACAGAGGAACACTGAAGCTTTCTTT. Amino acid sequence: CASSFEQRNTEAFF.

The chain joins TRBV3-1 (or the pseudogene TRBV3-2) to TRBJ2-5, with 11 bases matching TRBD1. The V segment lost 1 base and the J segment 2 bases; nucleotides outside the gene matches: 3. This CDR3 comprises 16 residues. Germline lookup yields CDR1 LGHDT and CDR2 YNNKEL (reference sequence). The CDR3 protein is CASSQGGTGGQETQYF. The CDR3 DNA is TGTGCCAGCAGCCAAGGTGGGACAGGGGGACAAGAGACCCAGTACTTC.

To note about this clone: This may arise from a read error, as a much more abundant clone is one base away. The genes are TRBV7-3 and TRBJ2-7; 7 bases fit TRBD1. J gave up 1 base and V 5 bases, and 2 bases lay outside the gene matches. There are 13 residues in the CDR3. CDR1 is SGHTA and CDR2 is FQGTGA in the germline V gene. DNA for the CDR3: TGTGCCAGCAGCCGGGACAGTTCCTACGAGCAGTACTTC. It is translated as CASSRDSSYEQYF. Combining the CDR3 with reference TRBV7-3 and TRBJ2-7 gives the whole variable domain GAGVSQTPSNKVTEKGKYVELRCDPISGHTALYWYRQSLGQGPEFLIYFQGTGAADDSGLPNDRFFAVRPEGSVSTLKIQRTERGDSAVYLCASSRDSSYEQYFGPGTRLTVT.

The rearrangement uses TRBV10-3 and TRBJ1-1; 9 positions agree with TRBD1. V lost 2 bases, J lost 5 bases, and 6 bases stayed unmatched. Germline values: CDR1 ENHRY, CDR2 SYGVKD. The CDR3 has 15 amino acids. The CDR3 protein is CAISEAQGARTEAFF. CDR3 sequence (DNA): TGTGCCATCAGTGAGGCACAGGGGGCGCGAACTGAAGCTTTCTTT.

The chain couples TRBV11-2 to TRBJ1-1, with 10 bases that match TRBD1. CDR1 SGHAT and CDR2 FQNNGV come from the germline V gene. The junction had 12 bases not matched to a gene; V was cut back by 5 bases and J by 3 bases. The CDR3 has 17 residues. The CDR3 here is CASSVTGGVGFYTEAFF. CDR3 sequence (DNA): TGTGCCAGCAGCGTGACAGGGGGCGTAGGGTTCTACACTGAAGCTTTCTTT.

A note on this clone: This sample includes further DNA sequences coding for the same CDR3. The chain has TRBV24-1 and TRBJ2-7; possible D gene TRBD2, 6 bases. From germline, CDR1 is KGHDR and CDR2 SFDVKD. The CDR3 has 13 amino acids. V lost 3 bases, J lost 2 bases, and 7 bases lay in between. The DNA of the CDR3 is TGTGCCACCAGTGATGGAGGGACCTACGAGCAGTACTTC. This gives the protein CATSDGGTYEQYF.

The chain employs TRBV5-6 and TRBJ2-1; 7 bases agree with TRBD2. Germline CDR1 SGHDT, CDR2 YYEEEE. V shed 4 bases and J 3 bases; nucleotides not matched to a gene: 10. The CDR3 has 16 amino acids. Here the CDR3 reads CASSKTPSGSYNEQFF. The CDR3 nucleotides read TGTGCCAGCAGCAAAACTCCTAGCGGCAGCTACAATGAGCAGTTCTTC. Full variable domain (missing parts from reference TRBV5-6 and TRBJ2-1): DAGVTQSPTHLIKTRGQQVTLRCSPKSGHDTVSWYQQALGQGPQFIFQYYEEEERQRGNFPDRFSGHQFPNYSSELNVNALLLGDSALYLCASSKTPSGSYNEQFFGPGTRLTVL.

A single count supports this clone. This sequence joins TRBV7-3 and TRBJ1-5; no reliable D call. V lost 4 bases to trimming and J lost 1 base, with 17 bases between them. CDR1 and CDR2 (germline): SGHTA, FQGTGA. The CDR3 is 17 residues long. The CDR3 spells CASSSGEGNKSNQPQHF. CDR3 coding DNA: TGTGCCAGCAGCTCGGGAGAAGGAAATAAAAGCAATCAGCCCCAGCATTTT. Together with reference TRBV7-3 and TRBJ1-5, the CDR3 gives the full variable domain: GAGVSQTPSNKVTEKGKYVELRCDPISGHTALYWYRQSLGQGPEFLIYFQGTGAADDSGLPNDRFFAVRPEGSVSTLKIQRTERGDSAVYLCASSSGEGNKSNQPQHFGDGTRLSIL.

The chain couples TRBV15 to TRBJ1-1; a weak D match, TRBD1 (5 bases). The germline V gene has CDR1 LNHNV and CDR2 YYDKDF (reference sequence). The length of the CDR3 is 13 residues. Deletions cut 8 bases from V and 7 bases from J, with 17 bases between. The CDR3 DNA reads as TGTGCCACCCACCCAGCCGGGGGAGTTGAAGCTTTCTTT. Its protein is CATHPAGGVEAFF.

The CDR3 nucleotides read TGTGCCAGTAGCCGACTAGCTAGGAACACCGGGGAGCTGTTTTTT. Translation: CASSRLARNTGELFF. This sequence joins TRBV19 and TRBJ2-2, with 7 bases aligning to TRBD2. The junction had 5 bases not matched to a gene; V was cut back by 6 bases and J by 1 base. This CDR3 is built from 15 residues. Germline V CDR1 and CDR2: LNHDA, SQIVND (reference sequence).

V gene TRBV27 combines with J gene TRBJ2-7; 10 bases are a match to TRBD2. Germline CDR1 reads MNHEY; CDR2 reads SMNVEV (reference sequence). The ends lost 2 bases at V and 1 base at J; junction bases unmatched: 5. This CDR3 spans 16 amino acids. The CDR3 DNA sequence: TGTGCCAGCAGTTTAATTGCGACTAGCGGGTCCTACGAGCAGTACTTC. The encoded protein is CASSLIATSGSYEQYF.

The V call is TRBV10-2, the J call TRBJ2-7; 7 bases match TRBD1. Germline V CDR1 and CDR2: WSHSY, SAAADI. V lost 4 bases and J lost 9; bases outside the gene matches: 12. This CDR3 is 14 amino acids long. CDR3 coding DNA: TGCGCCAGCAGTGCCCGACAGGGAGAACTTGGGCAGTACTTC. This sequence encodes CASSARQGELGQYF.

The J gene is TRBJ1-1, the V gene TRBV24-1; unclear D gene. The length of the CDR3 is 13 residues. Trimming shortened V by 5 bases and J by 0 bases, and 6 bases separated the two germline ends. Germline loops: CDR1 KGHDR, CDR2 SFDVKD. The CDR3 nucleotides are TGTGCCACCAGTGGCAACATGAACACTGAAGCTTTCTTT. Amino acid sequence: CATSGNMNTEAFF.

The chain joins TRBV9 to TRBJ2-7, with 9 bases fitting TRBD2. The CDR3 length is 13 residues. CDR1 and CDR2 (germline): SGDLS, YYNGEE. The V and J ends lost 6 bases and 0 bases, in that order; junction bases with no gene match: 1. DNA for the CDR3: TGTGCCAGCAATAGCGGGAGCTCCTACGAGCAGTACTTC. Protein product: CASNSGSSYEQYF. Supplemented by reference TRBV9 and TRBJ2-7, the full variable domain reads DSGVTQTPKHLITATGQRVTLRCSPRSGDLSVYWYQQSLDQGLQFLIQYYNGEERAKGNILERFSAQQFPDLHSELNLSSLELGDSALYFCASNSGSSYEQYFGPGTRLTVT.

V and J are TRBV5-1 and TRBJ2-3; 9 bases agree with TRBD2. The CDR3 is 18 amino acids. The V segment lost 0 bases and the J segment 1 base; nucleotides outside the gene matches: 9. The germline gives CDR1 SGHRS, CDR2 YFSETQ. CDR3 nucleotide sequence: TGCGCCAGCAGCTTGGGTAGCGGGGGCCTAAGTGGCACAGATACGCAGTATTTT. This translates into CASSLGSGGLSGTDTQYF.

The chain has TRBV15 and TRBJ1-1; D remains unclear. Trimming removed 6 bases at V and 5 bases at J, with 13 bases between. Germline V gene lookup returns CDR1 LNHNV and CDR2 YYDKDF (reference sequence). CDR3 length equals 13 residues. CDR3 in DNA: TGTGCCACCAGTTGGTCGGGTGGGACTGAAGCTTTCTTT. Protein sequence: CATSWSGGTEAFF.

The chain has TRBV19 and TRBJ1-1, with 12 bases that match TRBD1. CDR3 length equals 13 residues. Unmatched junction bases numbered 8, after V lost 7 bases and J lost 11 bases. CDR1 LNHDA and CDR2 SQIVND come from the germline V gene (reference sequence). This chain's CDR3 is CASTTRDRGLAFF. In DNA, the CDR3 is TGTGCCAGTACTACCCGGGACAGGGGGCTCGCTTTCTTT.

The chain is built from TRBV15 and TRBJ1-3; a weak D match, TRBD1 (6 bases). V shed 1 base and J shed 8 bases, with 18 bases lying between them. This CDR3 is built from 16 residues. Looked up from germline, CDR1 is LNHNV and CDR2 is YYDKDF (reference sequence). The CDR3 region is CATSRGAGAPLDTIYF. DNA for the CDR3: TGTGCCACCAGCAGAGGGGCGGGGGCCCCACTGGACACCATATATTTT.

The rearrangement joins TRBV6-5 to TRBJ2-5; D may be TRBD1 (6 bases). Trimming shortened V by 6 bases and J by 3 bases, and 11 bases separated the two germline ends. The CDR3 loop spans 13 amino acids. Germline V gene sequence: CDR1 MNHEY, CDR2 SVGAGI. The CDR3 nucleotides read TGTGCCAGCAGAGCCCGACAGGAAGAGACCCAGTACTTC. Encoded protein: CASRARQEETQYF.

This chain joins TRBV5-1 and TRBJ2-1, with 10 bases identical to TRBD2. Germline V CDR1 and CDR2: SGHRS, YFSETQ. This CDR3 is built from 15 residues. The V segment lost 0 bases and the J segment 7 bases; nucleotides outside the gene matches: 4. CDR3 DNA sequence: TGCGCCAGCAGCTTGGGGGCTAGCGGGGGAAATGAGCAGTTCTTC. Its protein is CASSLGASGGNEQFF.

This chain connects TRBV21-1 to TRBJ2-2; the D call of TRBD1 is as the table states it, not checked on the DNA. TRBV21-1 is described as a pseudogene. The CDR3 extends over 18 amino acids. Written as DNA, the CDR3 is TGTGCCAGCAGCAAATTTCCGGGACAGGGATCGAACACCGGGGAGCTGTTTTTT. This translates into CASSKFPGQGSNTGELFF.